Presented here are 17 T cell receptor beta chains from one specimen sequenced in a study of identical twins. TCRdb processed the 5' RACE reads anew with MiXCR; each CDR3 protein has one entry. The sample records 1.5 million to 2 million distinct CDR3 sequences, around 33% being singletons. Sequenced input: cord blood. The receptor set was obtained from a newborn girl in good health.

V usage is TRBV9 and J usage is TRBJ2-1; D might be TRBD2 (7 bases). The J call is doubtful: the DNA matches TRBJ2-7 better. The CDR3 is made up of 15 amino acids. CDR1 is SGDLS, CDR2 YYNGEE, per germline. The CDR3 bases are TGTGCCAGCAGCGTTGGGGGGGCTCACTACAATGAGCAGTACTTC. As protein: CASSVGGAHYNEQYF.

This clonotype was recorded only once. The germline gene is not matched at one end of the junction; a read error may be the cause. CDR3 sequence: CASDYPPSGSCNEQFF. CDR3 in DNA: TGTGCCAGCGATTACCCACCTAGCGGTTCCTGCAATGAGCAGTTCTTC. This chain links TRBV6-7 with TRBJ2-1; 7 positions agree with TRBD2. TRBV6-7 is treated as an ORF (open reading frame) with a function not yet certain. The CDR3 totals 16 residues.

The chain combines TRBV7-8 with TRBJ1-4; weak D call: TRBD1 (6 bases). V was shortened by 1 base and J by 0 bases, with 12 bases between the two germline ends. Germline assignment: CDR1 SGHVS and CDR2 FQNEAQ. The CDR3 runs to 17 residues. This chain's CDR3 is CASSLGGTRATNEKLFF. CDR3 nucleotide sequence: TGTGCCAGCAGCTTAGGGGGGACACGGGCAACTAATGAAAAACTGTTTTTT.

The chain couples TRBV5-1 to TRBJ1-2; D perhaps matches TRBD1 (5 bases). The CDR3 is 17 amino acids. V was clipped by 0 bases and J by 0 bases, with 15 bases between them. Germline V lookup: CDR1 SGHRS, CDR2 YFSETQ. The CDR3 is CASSLGGRILANYGYTF. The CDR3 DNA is TGCGCCAGCAGCTTGGGGGGACGCATACTAGCTAACTATGGCTACACCTTC.

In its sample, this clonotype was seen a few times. The DNA of the CDR3 is TGTGCCAGCAGTGTGACAGGGGCCTATGGCTACACCTTC. Translating it yields CASSVTGAYGYTF. The chain uses TRBV6-1 and TRBJ1-2; 8 bases match TRBD1. CDR1 and CDR2 from the germline V gene are MNHNS and SASEGT. Unmatched junction bases numbered 2, after V lost 4 bases and J lost 4 bases. This CDR3 has 13 amino acids.

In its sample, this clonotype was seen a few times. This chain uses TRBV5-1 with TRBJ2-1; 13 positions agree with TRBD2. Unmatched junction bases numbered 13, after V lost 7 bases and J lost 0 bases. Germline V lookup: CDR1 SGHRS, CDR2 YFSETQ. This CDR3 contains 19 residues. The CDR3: CASPSPPTSGGNSYNEQFF. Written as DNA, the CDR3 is TGCGCCAGCCCTTCCCCGCCGACTAGCGGGGGGAACTCCTACAATGAGCAGTTCTTC.

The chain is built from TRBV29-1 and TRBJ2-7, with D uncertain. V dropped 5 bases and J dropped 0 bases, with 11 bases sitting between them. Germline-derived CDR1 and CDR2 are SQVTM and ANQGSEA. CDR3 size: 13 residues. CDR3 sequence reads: CSVRLAYSYEQYF. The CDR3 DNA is TGCAGCGTTAGGTTAGCTTACTCCTACGAGCAGTACTTC.

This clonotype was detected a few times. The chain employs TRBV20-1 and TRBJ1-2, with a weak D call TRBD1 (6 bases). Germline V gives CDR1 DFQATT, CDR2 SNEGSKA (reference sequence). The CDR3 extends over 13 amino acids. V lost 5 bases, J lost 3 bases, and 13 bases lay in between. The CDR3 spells CSAPSRGYYGYTF. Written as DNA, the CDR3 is TGCAGTGCTCCGTCCAGGGGTTACTATGGCTACACCTTC.

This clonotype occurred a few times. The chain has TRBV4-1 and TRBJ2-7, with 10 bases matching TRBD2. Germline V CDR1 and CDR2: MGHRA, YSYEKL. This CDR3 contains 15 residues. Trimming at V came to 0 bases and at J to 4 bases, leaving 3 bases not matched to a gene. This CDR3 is CASSQDLLAGYEQYF. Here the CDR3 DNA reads TGCGCCAGCAGCCAAGATCTACTAGCGGGATACGAGCAGTACTTC.

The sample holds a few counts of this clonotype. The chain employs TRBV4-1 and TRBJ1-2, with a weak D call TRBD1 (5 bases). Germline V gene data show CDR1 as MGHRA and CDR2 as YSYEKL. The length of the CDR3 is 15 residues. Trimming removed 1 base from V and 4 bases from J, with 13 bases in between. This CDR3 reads CASSQGRGLGYGYTF. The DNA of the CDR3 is TGCGCCAGCAGCCAAGGACGGGGCCTCGGCTATGGCTACACCTTC.

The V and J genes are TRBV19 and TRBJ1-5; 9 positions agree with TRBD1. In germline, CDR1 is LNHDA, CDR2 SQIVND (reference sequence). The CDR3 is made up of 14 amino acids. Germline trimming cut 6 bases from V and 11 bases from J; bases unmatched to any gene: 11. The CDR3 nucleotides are TGTGCCAGTAGCTACAACCGGGACAGGGCATCCCAGCATTTT. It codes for CASSYNRDRASQHF.

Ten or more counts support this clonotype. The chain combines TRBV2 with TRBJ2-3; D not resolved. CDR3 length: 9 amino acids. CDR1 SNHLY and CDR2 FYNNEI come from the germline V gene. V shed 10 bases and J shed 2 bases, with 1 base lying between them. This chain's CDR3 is CATTDTQYF. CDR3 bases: TGTGCCACCACAGATACGCAGTATTTT. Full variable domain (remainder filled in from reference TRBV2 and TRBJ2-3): EPEVTQTPSHQVTQMGQEVILRCVPISNHLYFYWYRQILGQKVEFLVSFYNNEISEKSEIFDDQFSVERPDGSNFTLKIRSTKLEDSAMYFCATTDTQYFGPGTRLTVL.

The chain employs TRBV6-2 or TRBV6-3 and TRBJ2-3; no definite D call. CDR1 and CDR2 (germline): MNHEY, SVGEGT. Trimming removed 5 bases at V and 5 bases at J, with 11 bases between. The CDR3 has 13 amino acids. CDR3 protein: CASSGWVGDTQYF. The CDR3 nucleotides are TGTGCCAGCAGTGGATGGGTGGGAGATACGCAGTATTTT.

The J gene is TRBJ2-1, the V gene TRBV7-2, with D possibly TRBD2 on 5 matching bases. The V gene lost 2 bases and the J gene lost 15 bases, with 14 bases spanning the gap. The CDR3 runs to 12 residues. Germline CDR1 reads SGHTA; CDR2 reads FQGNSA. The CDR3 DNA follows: TGTGCCAGCAGCTTAACGCTAGCATTTTCGTTCTTC. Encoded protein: CASSLTLAFSFF.

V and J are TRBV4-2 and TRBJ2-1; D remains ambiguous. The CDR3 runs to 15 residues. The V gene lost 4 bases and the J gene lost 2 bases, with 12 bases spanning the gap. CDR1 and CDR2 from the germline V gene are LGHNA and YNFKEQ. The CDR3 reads CASSRESYPYNEQFF. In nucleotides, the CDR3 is TGTGCCAGCAGCCGCGAGAGCTACCCCTACAATGAGCAGTTCTTC.

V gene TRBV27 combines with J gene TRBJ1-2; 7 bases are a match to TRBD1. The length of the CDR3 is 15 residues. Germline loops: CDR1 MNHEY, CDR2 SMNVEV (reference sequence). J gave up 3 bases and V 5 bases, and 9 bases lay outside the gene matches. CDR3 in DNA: TGTGCCAGCAGTGCAACAGGGGAGTATTACTATGGCTACACCTTC. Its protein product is CASSATGEYYYGYTF.

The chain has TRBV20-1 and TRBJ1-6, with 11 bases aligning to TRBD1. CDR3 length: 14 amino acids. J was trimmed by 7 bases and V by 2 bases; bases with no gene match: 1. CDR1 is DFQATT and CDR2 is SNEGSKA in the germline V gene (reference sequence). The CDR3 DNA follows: TGCAGTGCTAGATGGGACAGGGGGAATTCACCCCTCCACTTT. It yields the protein CSARWDRGNSPLHF.